What follows describes a single T cell receptor beta chain. What it binds is not known. This CDR3 contains 13 residues. Germline loops: CDR1 SGDLS, CDR2 YYNGEE. With 0 bases removed from V and 8 bases from J, the gap between germline ends came to 11 bases. The sample is drawn from a study of shared clonotypes between healthy human individuals. Sorted-subset replicate PCR reactions contained 150 to 200 ng DNA, corresponding to around 30,000 T cell genomes. Data came from immunoSEQ multiplex PCR; TCRdb stores just in-frame clones and leaves some out. The repertoire consists of some 2 million clones, with about 95% occurring once and the leading ten covering around 1.1%. General study results and limits: The sole specimen, blood, was sampled, and tissue repertoires likely differ. Naive CD4 clonotype sharing across several donors was about 5%. Despite large depth, sorted-subset datasets appeared incompletely sequenced.

CD8 cells regarded as naive lacked CD45RO, were positively chosen for CCR7, and omitted terminally differentiated effector memory CD45RA+ cells. This chain joins TRBV9 and TRBJ1-2; no firm D call. The sequenced sample consisted of naive CD8+ T cells sorted from blood. This sequence originates from a man younger than 30 in good health. CDR3 coding DNA: TGTGCCAGCAGCGTAGCGTCGTACGGCGGCTACACCTTC. It specifies CASSVASYGGYTF.